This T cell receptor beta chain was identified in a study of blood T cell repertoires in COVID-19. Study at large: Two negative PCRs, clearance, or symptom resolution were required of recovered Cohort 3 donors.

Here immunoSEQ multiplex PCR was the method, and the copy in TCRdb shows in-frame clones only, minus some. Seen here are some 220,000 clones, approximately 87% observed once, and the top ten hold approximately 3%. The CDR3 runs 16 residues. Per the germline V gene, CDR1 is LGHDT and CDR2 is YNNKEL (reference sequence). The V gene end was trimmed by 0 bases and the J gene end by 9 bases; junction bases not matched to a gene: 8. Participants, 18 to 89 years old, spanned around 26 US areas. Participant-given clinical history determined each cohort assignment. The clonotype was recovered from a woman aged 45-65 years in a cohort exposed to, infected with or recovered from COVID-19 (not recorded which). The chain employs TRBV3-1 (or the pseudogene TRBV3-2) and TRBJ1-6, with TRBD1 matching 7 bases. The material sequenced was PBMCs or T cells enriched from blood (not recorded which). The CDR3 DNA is TGTGCCAGCAGCCAAGATCCCCCAGGGGGGACTTCACCCCTCCACTTT. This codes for CASSQDPPGGTSPLHF.